The 27 T cell receptor beta chains below come from one sample, sequenced in a study of T cells in women clearing cervical HPV infection. Measured with immunoSEQ multiplex PCR; TCRdb has only the in-frame clones, and not every one. The sample includes over 30,000 clones. Sequenced: blood buffy coat. These receptors came from a woman between 18 and 75 years old with a cervical HPV16 infection that either progressed to CIN3+ or cleared (not recorded which).

Comment on this clone: The CDR3 is cut off 3 residues early in the read; its end comes from the germline J gene. The gene calls are TRBV5-1 and TRBJ2-1; 10 positions agree with TRBD1. CDR1 and CDR2 from the germline V gene are SGHRS and YFSETQ. The ends lost 2 bases at V and 4 bases at J; junction bases unmatched: 3. The CDR3 extends over 15 amino acids. CDR3 sequence reads: CASSLGQGEYNEQFF. The part of the CDR3 DNA that was read is TGCGCCAGCAGCTTAGGACAGGGGGAATACAATGAG.

Regarding this clone: The CDR3 end is not reached by the read, which stops 3 residues before it; the germline J gene fills it in. The chain uses TRBV2 and TRBJ1-5; maybe TRBD1 (5 bases). Trimming shortened V by 0 bases and J by 0 bases, and 9 bases separated the two germline ends. The CDR3 spans 16 residues. The germline V gene encodes CDR1 SNHLY and CDR2 FYNNEI. Partial CDR3 DNA: TGTGCCAGCAGTGAAGCGGGGGGATATAGCAATCAGCCC. Protein: CASSEAGGYSNQP. The entire CDR3 is CASSEAGGYSNQPQHF.

With regard to this clone: The read ends 3 residues before the CDR3 terminus; that terminus is restored from the germline J gene. The V call is TRBV7-9, the J call TRBJ1-2, with unresolved D. Germline V lookup: CDR1 SEHNR, CDR2 FQNEAQ (reference sequence). The CDR3 loop spans 12 amino acids. The CDR3: CASSLDLRGYTF. The sequenced CDR3 bases are TGTGCCAGCAGCTTAGATCTACGGGGC. The full variable domain, with the rest looked up from reference TRBV7-9 and TRBJ1-2, is DTGVSQNPRHKITKRGQNVTFRCDPISEHNRLYWYRQTLGQGPEFLTYFQNEAQLEKSRLLSDRFSAERPKGSFSTLEIQRTEQGDSAMYLCASSLDLRGYTFGSGTRLTVV.

Worth noting for this clone: The CDR3 goes on 3 residues after the read ends, and that part is filled in from the germline J gene. This rearrangement joins TRBV20-1 to TRBJ1-2; 7 bases align to TRBD1. Germline loops: CDR1 DFQATT, CDR2 SNEGSKA (reference sequence). The CDR3 is made up of 15 amino acids. The junction had 9 bases not matched to a gene; V was cut back by 5 bases and J by 0 bases. CDR3 in amino acids: CSASPGGPTNYGYTF. The DNA read from the CDR3 is TGCAGTGCTTCTCCAGGGGGACCTACTAACTATGGC.

The CDR3 loop is CASSLSFSGNTIYF. The covered CDR3 bases are TGTGCCAGCAGCTTATCGTTCTCTGGAAACACC. V usage is TRBV7-6 and J usage is TRBJ1-3; D remains ambiguous. The CDR3 is cut off 3 residues early in the read; its end comes from the germline J gene. The V gene lost 2 bases and the J gene lost 0 bases, with 5 bases spanning the gap. The CDR3 sequence is 14 residues long. The V gene's germline CDR1 is SGHVS and CDR2 FNYEAQ.

A remark on this clone: The DNA ends 3 residues before the CDR3 does, and the rest of the CDR3 is filled in from the germline J gene. This chain links TRBV20-1 with TRBJ1-4; possibly TRBD1 for D (5 bases). Trimming pared 3 bases from V and 4 bases from J, leaving 18 bases between. This CDR3 region has 16 residues. Germline loops: CDR1 DFQATT, CDR2 SNEGSKA (reference sequence). The sequenced part of the CDR3 DNA is TGCAGTGCTAGGGCGGGGGTCGTCCGTATTAATGAAAAA. This codes for CSARAGVVRINEK. The CDR3 in full is CSARAGVVRINEKLFF.

As for this clone: Coverage ceases 3 residues before the CDR3 finishes, and the germline J gene fills in the end. The gene calls are TRBV18 and TRBJ1-1, with TRBD1 identical over 9 bases. The V gene end was trimmed by 2 bases and the J gene end by 0 bases; junction bases not matched to a gene: 4. The CDR3 extends over 16 amino acids. Germline-derived CDR1 and CDR2 are KGHSH and LQKENI. CDR3 sequence: CASSPGTGNLNTEAFF. The CDR3 DNA, read in part, is TGTGCCAGCTCACCAGGGACAGGGAATTTGAACACTGAA.

On this clone itself: The read gets to within 3 residues of the CDR3 end, and the germline J gene fills in the rest. The rearrangement links TRBV20-1 to TRBJ2-7, with D perhaps TRBD2 (6 bases). V was pared by 5 bases and J by 0 bases, with 14 bases between. Germline assignment: CDR1 DFQATT and CDR2 SNEGSKA (reference sequence). The CDR3 is 14 amino acids. The sequenced CDR3 bases are TGCAGTGCTGCCCGCGGGGAAAGCTCCTACGAG. Protein: CSAARGESSYE. The full CDR3 sequence reads CSAARGESSYEQYF.

For this clone: The read ends 3 residues before the CDR3 terminus; that terminus is restored from the germline J gene. This rearrangement joins TRBV2 to TRBJ2-1; D is unresolved. The CDR3 is 11 amino acids. From germline, CDR1 is SNHLY and CDR2 FYNNEI. Trimming cost V 6 bases and J 7 bases, with 7 bases left between them. Partial CDR3 DNA: TGTGCCAGCAGATCAAGGAATGAG. Its translation: CASRSRNE. The full-length CDR3 reads as CASRSRNEQFF.

A note on this clone: Read coverage stops 3 residues before the CDR3 terminus; the germline J gene supplies the remainder. The V and J genes are TRBV5-1 and TRBJ2-1; no clear D gene. Trimming took 1 base from V and 8 from J, leaving 10 bases between them. Germline CDR1 is SGHRS and CDR2 is YFSETQ. CDR3 length equals 13 residues. The CDR3 spells CASSLTLRDEQFF. CDR3 DNA (partial): TGCGCCAGCAGCTTGACACTCCGGGATGAG.

Turning to this clone: The read gets to within 3 residues of the CDR3 end, and the germline J gene fills in the rest. J is TRBJ2-5 and V is TRBV5-1; the match to TRBD1 covers 9 bases. There are 17 residues in the CDR3. CDR1 and CDR2 from the germline V gene are SGHRS and YFSETQ. Incomplete CDR3 DNA: TGCGCCAGCAGCTTGGTTGGGAACCGGGACAGGGAAGCCACC. It specifies CASSLVGNRDREAT. The complete CDR3 reads CASSLVGNRDREATQYF.

A note on this clone: With the read ending 3 residues before the CDR3 end, the germline J gene is used to fill in that end. The chain is built from TRBV3-1 (or the pseudogene TRBV3-2) and TRBJ1-1; D is ambiguous. V dropped 4 bases and J dropped 0 bases, with 9 bases sitting between them. The CDR3 is 14 residues long. Per germline, CDR1 LGHDT and CDR2 YNNKEL (reference sequence). CDR3 DNA, as far as it was read: TGTGCCAGCAGCCGAGGACTTCTGAACACTGAA. This gives the protein CASSRGLLNTE. The entire CDR3 protein is CASSRGLLNTEAFF.

In the case of this clone: The read ends 3 residues before the CDR3 terminus; that terminus is restored from the germline J gene. V usage is TRBV7-6 and J usage is TRBJ2-7; tentatively, D is TRBD2 (7 bases). The CDR3 contains 13 residues. The germline CDR1 and CDR2 sequences are SGHVS and FNYEAQ. The V gene lost 6 bases and the J gene lost 0 bases, with 9 bases spanning the gap. The part of the CDR3 DNA that was read is TGTGCCAGCAGAGGGGGGGACTCCTACGAG. It is translated as CASRGGDSYE. The whole CDR3 protein reads CASRGGDSYEQYF.

As for this clone: The CDR3 goes on 3 residues after the read ends, and that part is filled in from the germline J gene. V gene TRBV20-1 combines with J gene TRBJ2-7, with D possibly TRBD1 on 6 matching bases. The CDR3 has 13 amino acids. CDR1 and CDR2 from the germline V gene are DFQATT and SNEGSKA (reference sequence). V lost 6 bases, J lost 3 bases, and 15 bases lay in between. CDR3 DNA, as far as it was read: TGCAGTGCCCTACAGGGTACCTTCTACGAG. Residues: CSALQGTFYE. From start to end, the CDR3 is CSALQGTFYEQYF.

Turning to this clone: Germline is not matched at one junction end, which may reflect a read error. Read coverage stops 3 residues before the CDR3 terminus; the germline J gene supplies the remainder. The rearrangement uses TRBV7-8 and TRBJ2-7, with 8 bases aligning to TRBD1. Germline CDR1 SGHVS, CDR2 FQNEAQ. This CDR3 has 13 residues. The CDR3 bases that were read are TGTGCCGGCAGTATGACAGGGGAATACGAG. This codes for CAGSMTGEYE. The full-length CDR3 reads as CAGSMTGEYEQYF.

On this clone: The read halts 3 residues ahead of the CDR3 end, with the missing end drawn from the germline J gene. This chain uses TRBV5-1 with TRBJ2-1, with 15 positions matching TRBD2. From germline, CDR1 is SGHRS and CDR2 YFSETQ. This CDR3 has 16 residues. Trimming took 4 bases from V and 7 from J; bases not matched to a gene: 6. CDR3 DNA (partial): TGCGCCAGCAGCCCCGGGGGACTAGCGGGGGGTAATGAG. It yields the protein CASSPGGLAGGNE. The whole CDR3 protein reads CASSPGGLAGGNEQFF.

This clone is identified as medium-sized from frequency. The CDR3 end lies 3 residues beyond the end of the read and is filled in from the germline J gene. J is TRBJ2-5 and V is TRBV20-1; D remains unclear. The V gene's germline CDR1 is DFQATT and CDR2 SNEGSKA (reference sequence). The CDR3 runs 11 residues. V was shortened by 4 bases and J by 5 bases, with 8 bases between the two germline ends. CDR3: CSATGKETQYF. CDR3 DNA (partial): TGCAGTGCTACAGGCAAGGAGACC.

With respect to this clone: The observed sequence ends 3 residues before the CDR3 terminus, with the missing tail filled in from the germline J gene. This sequence joins TRBV13 and TRBJ1-2; 7 positions match TRBD1. The trim removed 3 bases at V and 4 bases at J, leaving 8 bases unmatched. CDR3 length: 15 residues. Germline-derived CDR1 and CDR2 are PRHDT and FYEKMQ (reference sequence). The CDR3 loop is CASSLGGGVIYGYTF. The DNA read from the CDR3 is TGTGCCAGCAGCTTGGGAGGGGGCGTTATCTATGGC.

Concerning this clone itself: The read finishes 3 residues shy of the CDR3 end, and the germline J gene is used to complete it. V is TRBV12-3 or TRBV12-4 and J is TRBJ2-7, with 8 bases aligning to TRBD1. The CDR3 loop spans 15 amino acids. J lost 0 bases, V lost 1 base, and 2 bases had no gene match. The CDR3 spells CASSLDGTGSYEQYF. The covered CDR3 bases are TGTGCCAGCAGTTTAGACGGGACAGGCTCCTACGAG.

As concerns this clone: Read data end 3 residues before the CDR3 end; the end is taken from the germline J gene. The V and J genes are TRBV6-4 and TRBJ2-2; D gene uncertain. Germline CDR1 MRHNA, CDR2 SNTAGT. V lost 0 bases to trimming and J lost 3 bases, with 5 bases between them. The CDR3 is made up of 14 amino acids. The DNA read from the CDR3 is TGTGCCAGCAGTGACTCATACTACACCGGGGAG. Its protein is CASSDSYYTGE. The CDR3 in its entirety is CASSDSYYTGELFF.

Points on this clone: The read halts 3 residues ahead of the CDR3 end, with the missing end drawn from the germline J gene. The V call is TRBV5-1, the J call TRBJ1-1; D gene ambiguous. Per germline, CDR1 SGHRS and CDR2 YFSETQ. The CDR3 contains 13 residues. The part of the CDR3 DNA that was read is TGCGCCAGCAGCTTGGAAAGTTTGACCGGG. It encodes CASSLESLTG. The complete CDR3 sequence is CASSLESLTGAFF.

CDR3 region: CASSAGLGETQYF. The CDR3 bases that were read are TGTGCCAGCAGCGCCGGGTTAGGAGAGACC. This chain links TRBV5-4 with TRBJ2-5; D uncertain. With the read ending 3 residues before the CDR3 end, the germline J gene is used to fill in that end. The V end was cut by 4 bases, the J end by 4 bases, with 11 bases between. The CDR3 is 13 residues long. Germline V lookup: CDR1 SGHNT, CDR2 YYREEE (reference sequence).

The CDR3 bases that were read are TGTGCCAGCAGCTTAGCGGGGGTCCACAATGAG. Translation gives CASSLAGVHNE. The full CDR3 sequence reads CASSLAGVHNEQFF. The chain has TRBV11-2 and TRBJ2-1; D perhaps matches TRBD2 (6 bases). Coverage ceases 3 residues before the CDR3 finishes, and the germline J gene fills in the end. This CDR3 region has 14 residues. With 1 base removed from V and 5 bases from J, the gap between germline ends came to 9 bases. CDR1 and CDR2 from the germline V gene are SGHAT and FQNNGV.

In regard to this clone: From the germline J gene comes the end of the CDR3, since the read stops 3 residues before it. V and J are TRBV6-2 or TRBV6-3 and TRBJ2-3; the match to TRBD2 covers 7 bases. Per the germline V gene, CDR1 is MNHEY and CDR2 is SVGEGT. The CDR3 runs to 17 residues. V lost 6 bases and J lost 4; bases outside the gene matches: 16. CDR3 bases read: TGTGCCAGCAGCCCTGTGTTGCGGGAGACGACGGCAGATACG. This translates into CASSPVLRETTADT. The whole CDR3 sequence reads CASSPVLRETTADTQYF.

Turning to this clone: The sequence runs out 3 residues before the end of the CDR3; the remainder is reconstructed from the germline J gene. The chain joins TRBV18 to TRBJ2-3, with 8 bases aligning to TRBD1. The germline V gene encodes CDR1 KGHSH and CDR2 LQKENI. The CDR3 consists of 14 residues. J gave up 1 base and V 3 bases, and 0 bases lay outside the gene matches. The CDR3 protein is CASSPGQGTDTQYF. CDR3 DNA, as far as it was read: TGTGCCAGCTCACCGGGACAGGGCACAGATACG.

As to this clone: Read data end 3 residues before the CDR3 end; the end is taken from the germline J gene. The chain recombines TRBV19 with TRBJ2-3, with TRBD1 matching over 7 bases. The CDR3 has 15 residues. Germline V lookup: CDR1 LNHDA, CDR2 SQIVND (reference sequence). Trimming at V came to 3 bases and at J to 5 bases, leaving 8 bases not matched to a gene. CDR3 bases read: TGTGCCAGTAGTATTGACAGGGCAGGGGGAGATACG. The encoded protein is CASSIDRAGGDT. The complete CDR3 reads CASSIDRAGGDTQYF.

Turning to this clone: The sequence runs out 3 residues before the end of the CDR3; the remainder is reconstructed from the germline J gene. This chain links TRBV5-1 with TRBJ1-1; TRBD1 might be the D (5 bases). Trimming removed 2 bases at V and 4 bases at J, with 12 bases between. Looked up from germline, CDR1 is SGHRS and CDR2 is YFSETQ. This CDR3 is built from 14 residues. CDR3 in amino acids: CASSFEGRGTEAFF. Partial CDR3 DNA: TGCGCCAGCAGCTTTGAGGGGAGGGGCACTGAA.